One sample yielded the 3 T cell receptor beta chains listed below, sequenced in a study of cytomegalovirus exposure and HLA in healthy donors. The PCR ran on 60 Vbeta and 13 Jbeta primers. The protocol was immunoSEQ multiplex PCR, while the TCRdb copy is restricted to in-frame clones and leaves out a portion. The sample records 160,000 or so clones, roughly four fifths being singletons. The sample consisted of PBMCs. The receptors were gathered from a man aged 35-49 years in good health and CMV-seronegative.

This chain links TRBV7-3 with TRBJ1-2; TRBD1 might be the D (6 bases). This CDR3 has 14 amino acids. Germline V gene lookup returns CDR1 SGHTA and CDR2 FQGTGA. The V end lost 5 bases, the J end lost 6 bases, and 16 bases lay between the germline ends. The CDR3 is CASSETQGSDGYTF. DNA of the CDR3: TGTGCCAGCAGCGAAACACAGGGTTCTGATGGCTACACCTTC.

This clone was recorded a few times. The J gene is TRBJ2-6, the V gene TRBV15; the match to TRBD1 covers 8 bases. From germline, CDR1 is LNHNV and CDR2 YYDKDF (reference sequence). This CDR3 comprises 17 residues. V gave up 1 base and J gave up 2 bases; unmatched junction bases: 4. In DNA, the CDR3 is TGTGCCACCAGCAGAGGACAGGGGAGAACTGGGGCCAACGTCCTGACTTTC. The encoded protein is CATSRGQGRTGANVLTF.

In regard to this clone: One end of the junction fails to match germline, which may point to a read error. In DNA, the CDR3 is TGTGCCAGCAGTCTTCCACCTCTAGCGGAACTAGCCAAAAACAGTCAGTACTTC. Protein sequence: CASSLPPLAELAKNSQYF. The V gene is TRBV27, the J gene TRBJ2-4; TRBD2 matches at 7 bases. CDR1 is MNHEY, CDR2 SMNVEV, per germline (reference sequence). This CDR3 is 18 amino acids long.